This TCR beta chain emerged from a study of cytomegalovirus exposure and HLA in healthy donors. Overall study results and limits: Beyond CMV serostatus, there was no information to go on about immune exposure. Investigators reported approximately 170 TCR beta chains as tied to cytomegalovirus. In a later analysis, V- and J-gene trimming of beta chains associated with a DCLRE1C missense variant, replicated independently.

This clone was observed a handful of times. What it binds is not known. PCR amplification relied on 60 Vbeta primers (plus 13 Jbeta primers). TCRdb's table, derived via immunoSEQ multiplex PCR, lists solely in-frame clones and lacks some. Found here are about 230,000 clones, roughly 85% of them singletons; the top ten hold roughly 0.24%. Trimming left V 6 bases short and J 2 bases short, with 9 bases between. The CDR3 is made up of 13 amino acids. The V gene's germline CDR1 is SGHRS and CDR2 YFSETQ. V gene TRBV5-1 combines with J gene TRBJ1-3; no definite D call. The specimen sequenced was PBMCs. The TCR comes from a girl aged 2-10 years in good health and CMV-seronegative. The CDR3 DNA reads TGCGCCAGCACCTGGGAGGCTGGAAACACCATATATTTT. It is translated as CASTWEAGNTIYF.